The next 15 T cell receptor beta chains were all read from a single sample in a study of blood T cell repertoires in COVID-19. Clones were read by immunoSEQ multiplex PCR, and TCRdb kept only the in-frame ones, dropping some. Among 200,000 to 250,000 clones listed, less than 85% were seen once. The specimen was PBMCs or T cells enriched from blood (not recorded which). Receptors originate from a man in his sixties who had recovered from COVID-19.

V gene TRBV5-1 combines with J gene TRBJ2-1; the match to TRBD2 covers 8 bases. Germline CDR1 reads SGHRS; CDR2 reads YFSETQ. With 0 bases clipped from V and 4 bases from J, the junction kept 3 bases outside the gene matches. This CDR3 comprises 15 residues. CDR3 amino acids: CASSLDGGAYNEQFF. Written as DNA, the CDR3 is TGCGCCAGCAGCTTGGACGGGGGGGCTTACAATGAGCAGTTCTTC. Full variable domain (rest looked up from reference TRBV5-1 and TRBJ2-1): KAGVTQTPRYLIKTRGQQVTLSCSPISGHRSVSWYQQTPGQGLQFLFEYFSETQRNKGNFPGRFSGRQFSNSRSEMNVSTLELGDSALYLCASSLDGGAYNEQFFGPGTRLTVL.

V usage is TRBV2 and J usage is TRBJ2-1; TRBD2 matches at 16 bases. CDR3 size: 19 residues. The germline gives CDR1 SNHLY, CDR2 FYNNEI. V dropped 7 bases and J dropped 6; count of bases not matched to a gene: 15. The CDR3 nucleotides are TGTGCCAGCATGGGGCCGGGACTAGCGGGGGGGAATGCTGTCAATGAGCAGTTCTTC. This encodes CASMGPGLAGGNAVNEQFF.

This clone was seen a few times. This chain joins TRBV5-1 and TRBJ1-1, with TRBD1 as a possible D gene (5 bases). Germline V gives CDR1 SGHRS, CDR2 YFSETQ. Trimming cost V 0 bases and J 0 bases, with 12 bases left between them. This CDR3 is built from 16 residues. CDR3 loop: CASSLAVEGLNTEAFF. The CDR3 nucleotides read TGCGCCAGCAGCTTGGCCGTGGAGGGGCTGAACACTGAAGCTTTCTTT.

V usage is TRBV29-1 and J usage is TRBJ2-1, with D uncertain. This CDR3 has 10 amino acids. The V gene lost 2 bases and the J gene lost 10 bases, with 6 bases spanning the gap. The V gene's germline CDR1 is SQVTM and CDR2 ANQGSEA. The CDR3 sequence is CSVERAEQFF. CDR3 coding DNA: TGCAGCGTTGAACGAGCGGAGCAGTTCTTC.

The chain combines TRBV6-2 or TRBV6-3 with TRBJ1-2, with D unclear. The germline V gene encodes CDR1 MNHEY and CDR2 SVGEGT. The CDR3 runs to 12 residues. Trimming removed 5 bases at V and 4 bases at J, with 8 bases between. CDR3 in DNA: TGTGCCAGCAGTACCGACATCTATGGCTACACCTTC. Amino acid sequence: CASSTDIYGYTF.

V is TRBV5-1 and J is TRBJ2-1; 10 bases map to TRBD1. Germline CDR1 SGHRS, CDR2 YFSETQ. The CDR3 totals 15 residues. Trimming cost V 5 bases and J 8 bases; bases outside gene matches: 10. DNA of the CDR3: TGCGCCAGCAGACTGCGGGACAGGGGTAGGGATGAGCAGTTCTTC. Amino acid sequence: CASRLRDRGRDEQFF.

This CDR3 reads CASSPDASGLTGELFF. DNA of the CDR3: TGCGCCAGCAGCCCTGATGCCTCGGGATTGACCGGGGAGCTGTTTTTT. The chain is built from TRBV4-1 and TRBJ2-2; D may be TRBD2 (5 bases). V lost 4 bases, J lost 5 bases, and 17 bases lay in between. Germline CDR1 is MGHRA and CDR2 is YSYEKL. This CDR3 spans 16 amino acids.

The J gene is TRBJ2-3, the V gene TRBV27, with 8 bases fitting TRBD1. The CDR3 runs to 15 residues. With V trimmed by 2 bases and J by 6 bases, 7 bases remained unmatched. Germline CDR1 and CDR2: MNHEY and SMNVEV (reference sequence). The chain's CDR3 is CASSLGRGRSDTQYF. The CDR3 DNA sequence: TGTGCCAGCAGTTTAGGCAGGGGGCGTTCGGATACGCAGTATTTT.

The V and J genes are TRBV11-2 and TRBJ2-1; 12 positions match TRBD2. J was trimmed by 10 bases and V by 1 base; bases with no gene match: 5. The CDR3 is 15 amino acids. Germline V gene sequence: CDR1 SGHAT, CDR2 FQNNGV. This chain's CDR3 is CASSLVGLAGGEQFF. The CDR3 nucleotides are TGTGCCAGCAGCTTAGTAGGCCTAGCGGGGGGGGAGCAGTTCTTC. Combining the CDR3 with reference TRBV11-2 and TRBJ2-1 gives the whole variable domain EAGVAQSPRYKIIEKRQSVAFWCNPISGHATLYWYQQILGQGPKLLIQFQNNGVVDDSQLPKDRFSAERLKGVDSTLKIQPAKLEDSAVYLCASSLVGLAGGEQFFGPGTRLTVL.

The V and J genes are TRBV5-6 and TRBJ1-2; TRBD1 agrees at 10 bases. This CDR3 has 16 residues. The J segment lost 5 bases and the V segment lost 0 bases, leaving 7 bases of the junction unmatched. Per the germline V gene, CDR1 is SGHDT and CDR2 is YYEEEE. The CDR3 DNA is TGTGCCAGCAGCTTGGAGCCGACGGGACAGGGGTATGGCTACACCTTC. Amino acids: CASSLEPTGQGYGYTF.

The rearrangement uses TRBV3-1 (or the pseudogene TRBV3-2) and TRBJ1-4; D is unresolved. V was trimmed by 4 bases and J by 0 bases, leaving 9 bases between them. CDR1 and CDR2 from the germline V gene are LGHDT and YNNKEL (reference sequence). The CDR3 consists of 15 residues. The DNA of the CDR3 is TGTGCCAGCAGCCCAACAGTCGCAACTAATGAAAAACTGTTTTTT. Translated, it gives CASSPTVATNEKLFF.

The gene calls are TRBV6-2 or TRBV6-3 and TRBJ2-2, with TRBD2 matching over 15 bases. V gave up 4 bases and J gave up 9 bases; unmatched junction bases: 15. CDR1 and CDR2 (germline): MNHEY, SVGEGT. CDR3 length: 19 amino acids. The CDR3 is CASSSFSWTSGGATRELFF. Here the CDR3 DNA reads TGTGCCAGCAGTTCTTTCTCCTGGACTAGCGGGGGGGCCACTAGGGAGCTGTTTTTT.

CDR3 DNA sequence: TGTGCCAGCAGCCAAATTAGCGGGGCAGAGACCCAGTACTTC. Amino acids: CASSQISGAETQYF. The chain carries TRBV3-1 (or the pseudogene TRBV3-2) and TRBJ2-5, with 8 bases aligning to TRBD2. V lost 2 bases and J lost 4; bases outside the gene matches: 3. Germline CDR1 is LGHDT and CDR2 is YNNKEL (reference sequence). The CDR3 has 14 amino acids.

The CDR3 loop is CASRRQGAGYEKLFF. DNA of the CDR3: TGTGCCAGCAGAAGACAGGGGGCAGGGTATGAAAAACTGTTTTTT. V is TRBV6-5 and J is TRBJ1-4; 10 bases align to TRBD1. After removal of 6 bases from V and 6 bases from J, the junction contained 7 bases not matched to a gene. Germline values: CDR1 MNHEY, CDR2 SVGAGI. The CDR3 runs to 15 residues.

This clone showed up just a few times. The chain combines TRBV7-3 with TRBJ2-3; 8 nucleotides align to TRBD2. This CDR3 has 18 residues. Germline V lookup: CDR1 SGHTA, CDR2 FQGTGA. V lost 1 base, J lost 4 bases, and 13 bases stayed unmatched. CDR3 protein: CASSLNAAGAGGADTQYF. The CDR3 bases are TGTGCCAGCAGCTTAAACGCCGCGGGGGCGGGGGGCGCAGATACGCAGTATTTT. The complete variable domain, with remaining parts taken from reference TRBV7-3 and TRBJ2-3, reads GAGVSQTPSNKVTEKGKYVELRCDPISGHTALYWYRQSLGQGPEFLIYFQGTGAADDSGLPNDRFFAVRPEGSVSTLKIQRTERGDSAVYLCASSLNAAGAGGADTQYFGPGTRLTVL.